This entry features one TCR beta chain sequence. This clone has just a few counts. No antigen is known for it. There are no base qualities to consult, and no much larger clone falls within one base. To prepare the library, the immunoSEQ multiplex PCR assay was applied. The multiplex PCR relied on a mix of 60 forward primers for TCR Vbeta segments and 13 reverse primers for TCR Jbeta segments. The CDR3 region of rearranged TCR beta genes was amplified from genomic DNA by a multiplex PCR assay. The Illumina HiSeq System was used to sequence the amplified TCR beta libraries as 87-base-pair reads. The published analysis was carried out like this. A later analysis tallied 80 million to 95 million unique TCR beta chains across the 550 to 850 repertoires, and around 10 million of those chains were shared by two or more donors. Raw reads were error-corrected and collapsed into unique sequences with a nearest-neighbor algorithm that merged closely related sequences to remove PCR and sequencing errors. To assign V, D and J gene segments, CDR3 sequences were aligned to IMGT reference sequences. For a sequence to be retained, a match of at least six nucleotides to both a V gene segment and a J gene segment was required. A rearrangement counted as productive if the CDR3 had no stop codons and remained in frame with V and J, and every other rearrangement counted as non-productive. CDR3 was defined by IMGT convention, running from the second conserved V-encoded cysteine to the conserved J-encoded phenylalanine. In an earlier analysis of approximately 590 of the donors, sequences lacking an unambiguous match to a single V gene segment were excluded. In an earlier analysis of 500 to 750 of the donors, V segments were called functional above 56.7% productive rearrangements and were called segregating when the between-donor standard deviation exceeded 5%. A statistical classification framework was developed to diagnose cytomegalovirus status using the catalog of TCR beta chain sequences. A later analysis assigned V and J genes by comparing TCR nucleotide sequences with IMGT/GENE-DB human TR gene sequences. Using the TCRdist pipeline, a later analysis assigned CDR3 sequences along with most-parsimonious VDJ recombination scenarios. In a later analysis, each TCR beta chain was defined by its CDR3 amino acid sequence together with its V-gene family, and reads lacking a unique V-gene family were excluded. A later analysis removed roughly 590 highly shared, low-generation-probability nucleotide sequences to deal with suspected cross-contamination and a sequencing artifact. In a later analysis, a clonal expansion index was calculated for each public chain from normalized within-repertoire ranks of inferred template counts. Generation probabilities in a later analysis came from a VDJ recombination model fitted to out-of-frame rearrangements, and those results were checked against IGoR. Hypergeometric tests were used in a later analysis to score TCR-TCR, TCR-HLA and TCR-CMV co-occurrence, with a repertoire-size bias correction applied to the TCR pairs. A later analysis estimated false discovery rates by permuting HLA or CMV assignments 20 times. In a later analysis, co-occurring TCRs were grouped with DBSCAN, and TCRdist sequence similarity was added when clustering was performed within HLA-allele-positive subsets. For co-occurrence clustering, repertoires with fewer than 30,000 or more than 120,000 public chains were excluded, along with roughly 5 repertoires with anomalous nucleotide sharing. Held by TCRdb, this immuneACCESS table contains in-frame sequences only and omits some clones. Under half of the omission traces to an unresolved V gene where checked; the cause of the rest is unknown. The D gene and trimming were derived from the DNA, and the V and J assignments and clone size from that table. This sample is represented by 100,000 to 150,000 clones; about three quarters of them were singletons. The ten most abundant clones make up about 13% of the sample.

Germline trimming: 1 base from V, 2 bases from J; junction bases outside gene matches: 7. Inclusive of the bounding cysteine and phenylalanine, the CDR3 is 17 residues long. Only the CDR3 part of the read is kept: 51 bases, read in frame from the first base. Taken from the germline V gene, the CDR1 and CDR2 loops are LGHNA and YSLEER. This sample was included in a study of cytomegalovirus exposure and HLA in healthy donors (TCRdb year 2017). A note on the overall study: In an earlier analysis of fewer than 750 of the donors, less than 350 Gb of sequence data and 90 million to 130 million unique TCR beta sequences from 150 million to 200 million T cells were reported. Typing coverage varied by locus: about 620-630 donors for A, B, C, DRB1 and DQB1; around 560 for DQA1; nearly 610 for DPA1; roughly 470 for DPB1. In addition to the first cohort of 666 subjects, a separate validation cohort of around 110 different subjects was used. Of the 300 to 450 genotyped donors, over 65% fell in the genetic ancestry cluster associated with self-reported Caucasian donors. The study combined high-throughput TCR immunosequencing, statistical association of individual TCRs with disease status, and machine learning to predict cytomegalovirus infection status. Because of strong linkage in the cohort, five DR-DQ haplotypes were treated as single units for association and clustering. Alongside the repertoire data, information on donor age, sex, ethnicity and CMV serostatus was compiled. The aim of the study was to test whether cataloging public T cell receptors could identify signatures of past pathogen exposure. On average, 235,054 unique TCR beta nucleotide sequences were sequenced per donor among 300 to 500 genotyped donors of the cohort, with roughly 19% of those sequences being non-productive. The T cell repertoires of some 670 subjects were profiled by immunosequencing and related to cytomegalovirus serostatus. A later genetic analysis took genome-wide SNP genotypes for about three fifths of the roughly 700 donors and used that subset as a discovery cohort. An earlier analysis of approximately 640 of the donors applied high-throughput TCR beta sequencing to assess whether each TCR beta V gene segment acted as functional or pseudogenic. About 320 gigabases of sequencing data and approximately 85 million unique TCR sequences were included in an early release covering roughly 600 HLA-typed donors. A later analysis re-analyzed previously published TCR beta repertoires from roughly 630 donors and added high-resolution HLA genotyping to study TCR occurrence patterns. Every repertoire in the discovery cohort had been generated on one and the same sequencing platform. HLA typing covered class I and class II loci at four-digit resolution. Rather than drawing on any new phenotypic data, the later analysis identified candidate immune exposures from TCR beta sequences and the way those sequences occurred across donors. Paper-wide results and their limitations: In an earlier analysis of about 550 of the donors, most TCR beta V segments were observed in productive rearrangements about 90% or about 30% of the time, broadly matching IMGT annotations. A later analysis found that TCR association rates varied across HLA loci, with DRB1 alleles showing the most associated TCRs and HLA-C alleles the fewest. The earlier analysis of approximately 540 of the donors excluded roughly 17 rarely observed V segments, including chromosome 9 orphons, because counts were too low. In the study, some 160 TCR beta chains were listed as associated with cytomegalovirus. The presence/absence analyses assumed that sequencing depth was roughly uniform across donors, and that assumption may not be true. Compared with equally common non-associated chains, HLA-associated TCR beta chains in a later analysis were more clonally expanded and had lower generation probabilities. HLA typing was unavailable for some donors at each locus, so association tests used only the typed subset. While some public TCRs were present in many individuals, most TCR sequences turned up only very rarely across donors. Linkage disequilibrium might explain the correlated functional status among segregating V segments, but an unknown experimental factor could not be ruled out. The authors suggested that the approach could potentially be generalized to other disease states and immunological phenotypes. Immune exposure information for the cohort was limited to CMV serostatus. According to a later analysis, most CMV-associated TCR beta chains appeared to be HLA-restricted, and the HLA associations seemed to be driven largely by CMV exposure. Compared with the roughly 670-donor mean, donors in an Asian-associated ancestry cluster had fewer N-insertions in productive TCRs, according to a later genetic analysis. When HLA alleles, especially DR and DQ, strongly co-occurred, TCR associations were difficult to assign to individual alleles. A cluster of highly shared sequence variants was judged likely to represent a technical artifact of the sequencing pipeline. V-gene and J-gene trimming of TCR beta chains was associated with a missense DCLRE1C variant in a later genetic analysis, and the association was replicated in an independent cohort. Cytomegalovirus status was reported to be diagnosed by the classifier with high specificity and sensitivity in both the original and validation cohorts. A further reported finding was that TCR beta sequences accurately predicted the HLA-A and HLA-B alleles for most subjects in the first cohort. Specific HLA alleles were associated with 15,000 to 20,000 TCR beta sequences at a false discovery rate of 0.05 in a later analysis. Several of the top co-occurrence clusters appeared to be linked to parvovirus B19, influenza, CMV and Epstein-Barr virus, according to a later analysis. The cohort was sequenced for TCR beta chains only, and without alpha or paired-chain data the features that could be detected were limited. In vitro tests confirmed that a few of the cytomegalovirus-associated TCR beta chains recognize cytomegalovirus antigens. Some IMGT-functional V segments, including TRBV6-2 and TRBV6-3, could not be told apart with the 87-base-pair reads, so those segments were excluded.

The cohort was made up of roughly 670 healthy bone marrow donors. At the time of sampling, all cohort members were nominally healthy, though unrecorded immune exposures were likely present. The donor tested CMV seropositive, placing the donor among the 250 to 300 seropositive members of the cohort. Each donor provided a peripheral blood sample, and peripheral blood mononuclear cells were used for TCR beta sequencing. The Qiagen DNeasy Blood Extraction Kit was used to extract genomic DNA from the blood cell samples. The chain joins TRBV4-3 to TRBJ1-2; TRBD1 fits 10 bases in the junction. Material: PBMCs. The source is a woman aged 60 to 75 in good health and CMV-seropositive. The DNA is TGCGCCAGCAGCCAAGCCGAAAGACAGGGGGCGAACTATGGCTACACCTTC. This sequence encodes CASSQAERQGANYGYTF.